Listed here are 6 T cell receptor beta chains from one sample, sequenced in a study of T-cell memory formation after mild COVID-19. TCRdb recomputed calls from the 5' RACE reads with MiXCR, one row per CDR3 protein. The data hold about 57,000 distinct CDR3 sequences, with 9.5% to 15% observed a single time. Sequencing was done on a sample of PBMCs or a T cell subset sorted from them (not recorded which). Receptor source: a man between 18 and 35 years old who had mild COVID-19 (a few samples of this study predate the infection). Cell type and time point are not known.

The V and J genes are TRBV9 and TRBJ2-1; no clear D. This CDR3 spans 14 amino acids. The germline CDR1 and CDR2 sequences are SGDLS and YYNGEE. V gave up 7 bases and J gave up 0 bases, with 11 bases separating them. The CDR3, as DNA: TGTGCCAGCGGGCTCACAGCCTCCTACAATGAGCAGTTCTTC. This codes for CASGLTASYNEQFF.

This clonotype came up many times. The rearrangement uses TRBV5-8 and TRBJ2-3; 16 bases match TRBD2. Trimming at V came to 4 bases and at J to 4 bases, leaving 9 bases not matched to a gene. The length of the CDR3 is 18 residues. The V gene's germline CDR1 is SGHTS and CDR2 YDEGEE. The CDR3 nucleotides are TGTGCCAGCAGCCGTCCCGGGACTAGCGGGGGGGCCGCAGATACGCAGTATTTT. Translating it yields CASSRPGTSGGAADTQYF.

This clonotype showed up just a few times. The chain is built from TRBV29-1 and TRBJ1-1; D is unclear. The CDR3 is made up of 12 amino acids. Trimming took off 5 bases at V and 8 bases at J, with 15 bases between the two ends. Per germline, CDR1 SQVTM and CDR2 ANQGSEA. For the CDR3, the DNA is TGCAGCGTTTGTTCCCAAACCCCCGAAGCTTTCTTT. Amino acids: CSVCSQTPEAFF.

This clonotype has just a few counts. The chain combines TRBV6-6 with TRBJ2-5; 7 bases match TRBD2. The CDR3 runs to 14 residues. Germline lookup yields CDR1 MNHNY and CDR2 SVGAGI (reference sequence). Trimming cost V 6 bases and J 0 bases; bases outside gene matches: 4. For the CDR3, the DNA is TGTGCCAGCAGCGTCGGGGGGTACCAAGAGACCCAGTACTTC. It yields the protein CASSVGGYQETQYF.

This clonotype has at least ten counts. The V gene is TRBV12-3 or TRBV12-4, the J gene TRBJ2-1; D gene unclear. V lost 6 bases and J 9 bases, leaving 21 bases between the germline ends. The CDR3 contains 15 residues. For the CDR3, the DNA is TGTGCCAGCAGACCGGGTTTGACGGTTCTGGGTGAGCAGTTCTTC. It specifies CASRPGLTVLGEQFF.

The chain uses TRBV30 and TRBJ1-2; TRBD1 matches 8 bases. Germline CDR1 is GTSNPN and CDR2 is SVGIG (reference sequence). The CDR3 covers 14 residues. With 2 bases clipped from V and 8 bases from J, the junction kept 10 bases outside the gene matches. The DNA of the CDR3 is TGTGCCTGGAGTACCGGGACAGGCAAGGAGGGCTACACCTTC. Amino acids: CAWSTGTGKEGYTF.